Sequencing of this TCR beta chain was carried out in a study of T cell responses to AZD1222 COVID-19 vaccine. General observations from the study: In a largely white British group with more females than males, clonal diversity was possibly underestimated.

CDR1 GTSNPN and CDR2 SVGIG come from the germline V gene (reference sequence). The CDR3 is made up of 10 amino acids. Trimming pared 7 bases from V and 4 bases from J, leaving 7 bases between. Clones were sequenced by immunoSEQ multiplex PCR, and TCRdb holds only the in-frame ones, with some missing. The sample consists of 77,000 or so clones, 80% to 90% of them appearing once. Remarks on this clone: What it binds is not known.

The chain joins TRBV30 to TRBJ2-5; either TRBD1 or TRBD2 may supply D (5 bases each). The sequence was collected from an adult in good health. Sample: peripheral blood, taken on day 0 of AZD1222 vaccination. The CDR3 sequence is CALGRETQYF. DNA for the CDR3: TGTGCCTTGGGACGAGAGACCCAGTACTTC.